The 18 T cell receptor beta chains below come from one sample, sequenced in a study of blood T cell repertoires in COVID-19. Profiled with immunoSEQ multiplex PCR; TCRdb holds only in-frame clones, not every one. In the table there are around 64,000 clones, 75% to 90% of which are singletons. The sample taken for sequencing was peripheral blood. All receptors derive from a human donor in a cohort sampled during active COVID-19.

The rearrangement joins TRBV3-1 (or the pseudogene TRBV3-2) to TRBJ2-1, with 9 bases aligning to TRBD2. Germline values: CDR1 LGHDT, CDR2 YNNKEL (reference sequence). The ends lost 4 bases at V and 4 bases at J; junction bases unmatched: 5. CDR3 length equals 15 residues. CDR3 sequence reads: CASSPLRGGYNEQFF. Here the CDR3 DNA reads TGTGCCAGCAGCCCCCTGCGGGGGGGGTACAATGAGCAGTTCTTC.

This clone was recorded only once. The J gene is TRBJ1-4, the V gene TRBV7-8, with 7 positions matching TRBD1. The J segment lost 5 bases and the V segment lost 5 bases, leaving 11 bases of the junction unmatched. In germline, CDR1 is SGHVS, CDR2 FQNEAQ. The CDR3 runs to 16 residues. CDR3 region: CASSPKRTGSNEKLFF. In DNA form, the CDR3 reads TGTGCCAGCAGCCCCAAAAGGACAGGCTCGAATGAAAAACTGTTTTTT.

The genes are TRBV25-1 and TRBJ2-1, with D maybe TRBD2 (5 bases). There are 14 residues in the CDR3. CDR1 is MGHDK, CDR2 SYGVNS, per germline. Deletions cut 2 bases from V and 3 bases from J, with 8 bases between. The CDR3 DNA sequence: TGTGCCAGCAGTGAAACGGGATACTACAATGAGCAGTTCTTC. Protein sequence: CASSETGYYNEQFF.

V is TRBV12-3 or TRBV12-4 and J is TRBJ2-2; TRBD2 is a possible D gene (6 bases). The CDR3 contains 13 residues. Trimming shortened V by 8 bases and J by 1 base, and 8 bases separated the two germline ends. The chain's CDR3 is CASGLMNTGELFF. DNA of the CDR3: TGTGCCAGCGGACTAATGAACACCGGGGAGCTGTTTTTT.

The chain recombines TRBV29-1 with TRBJ1-1; 7 bases map to TRBD1. Unmatched junction bases numbered 0, after V lost 4 bases and J lost 1 base. Looked up from germline, CDR1 is SQVTM and CDR2 is ANQGSEA. The CDR3 loop spans 12 amino acids. The CDR3 sequence is CSVGQGNTEAFF. The CDR3 bases are TGCAGCGTTGGACAGGGGAACACTGAAGCTTTCTTT.

The V gene is TRBV25-1, the J gene TRBJ1-6; 7 bases fit TRBD1. The CDR3 consists of 13 residues. The V segment lost 3 bases and the J segment 10 bases; nucleotides outside the gene matches: 3. Germline CDR1 reads MGHDK; CDR2 reads SYGVNS. The CDR3 coding sequence is TGTGCCAGCAGTGAGACAGGGAGGTCACCCCTCCACTTT. Amino acid sequence: CASSETGRSPLHF.

This chain connects TRBV9 to TRBJ1-2; 9 nucleotides agree with TRBD1. The CDR3 has 17 residues. V shed 4 bases and J 1 base; nucleotides not matched to a gene: 11. CDR1 and CDR2 from the germline V gene are SGDLS and YYNGEE. For the CDR3, the DNA is TGTGCCAGCAGCTCCTCCGGGACAGGGTGGAGTAACTATGGCTACACCTTC. Protein product: CASSSSGTGWSNYGYTF.

The V gene is TRBV18, the J gene TRBJ2-5; TRBD1 might be the D (5 bases). The CDR3 extends over 16 amino acids. Trimming left V 3 bases short and J 0 bases short, with 14 bases between. Germline V CDR1 and CDR2: KGHSH, LQKENI. The CDR3 sequence: CASSPPGSRYQETQYF. CDR3 DNA sequence: TGTGCCAGCTCACCCCCAGGGTCCAGGTACCAAGAGACCCAGTACTTC.

V and J are TRBV21-1 and TRBJ2-7; the table assigns TRBD1, which was not confirmed against the DNA. TRBV21-1 is a listed pseudogene. The CDR3 totals 15 residues. CDR3 nucleotide sequence: TGTGCCAGCAGCAAAGAAGGGGGATTTTCCTACGAGCAGTACTTC. This encodes CASSKEGGFSYEQYF.

In its sample, this clone was seen many times. Other DNA sequences within the sample encode an identical CDR3. The rearrangement joins TRBV12-3 or TRBV12-4 to TRBJ1-1, with TRBD1 identical over 7 bases. The J segment lost 5 bases and the V segment lost 5 bases, leaving 5 bases of the junction unmatched. CDR3 length: 13 residues. In DNA form, the CDR3 reads TGTGCCAGCAGTCACAGGGGCCCGACTGAAGCTTTCTTT. As protein: CASSHRGPTEAFF.

This rearrangement joins TRBV6-4 to TRBJ1-5, with D perhaps TRBD1 (5 bases). Germline V gene sequence: CDR1 MRHNA, CDR2 SNTAGT. There are 14 residues in the CDR3. The ends were cut back, 6 bases at V and 0 bases at J, with 9 bases in the middle. CDR3 DNA: TGTGCCAGCAGAAAGGGGAATAGCAATCAGCCCCAGCATTTT. Protein: CASRKGNSNQPQHF.

In this sample, this clone turned up once. The chain uses TRBV7-6 and TRBJ2-5; unclear D gene. Trimming left V 6 bases short and J 2 bases short, with 25 bases between. Germline CDR1 reads SGHVS; CDR2 reads FNYEAQ. This CDR3 region has 18 residues. The DNA for the CDR3 is TGTGCCAGCAGTCAAACCCTCGTCGGGTCCGCCACACAAGAGACCCAGTACTTC. It codes for CASSQTLVGSATQETQYF. Complete variable domain (other parts from reference TRBV7-6 and TRBJ2-5): GAGVSQSPRYKVTKRGQDVALRCDPISGHVSLYWYRQALGQGPEFLTYFNYEAQQDKSGLPNDRFSAERPEGSISTLTIQRTEQRDSAMYRCASSQTLVGSATQETQYFGPGTRLLVL.

J is TRBJ2-3 and V is TRBV6-2 or TRBV6-3, with D tentatively TRBD2 (6 bases). Germline lookup yields CDR1 MNHEY and CDR2 SVGEGT. CDR3 length: 15 residues. V gave up 5 bases and J gave up 0 bases, with 12 bases separating them. CDR3 nucleotide sequence: TGTGCCAGCAGTCCCCCGGGACTCAGCACAGATACGCAGTATTTT. Translation gives CASSPPGLSTDTQYF.

The chain recombines TRBV9 with TRBJ2-2; TRBD1 is a possible D gene (6 bases). The CDR3 extends over 16 amino acids. The V end was cut by 0 bases, the J end by 2 bases, with 11 bases between. Germline CDR1 reads SGDLS; CDR2 reads YYNGEE. The CDR3 protein is CASSVVGTSNTGELFF. Written as DNA, the CDR3 is TGTGCCAGCAGCGTAGTGGGGACAAGTAACACCGGGGAGCTGTTTTTT.

The chain uses TRBV5-1 and TRBJ2-3; TRBD2 agrees at 11 bases. CDR3 length equals 15 residues. The V gene's germline CDR1 is SGHRS and CDR2 YFSETQ. V shed 4 bases and J 3 bases; nucleotides not matched to a gene: 4. The CDR3 region has the DNA TGCGCCAGCAGCCGTAGCGGGGGGGAAACAGATACGCAGTATTTT. Its protein is CASSRSGGETDTQYF.

CDR3: CATSYQSANTGELFF. The CDR3 DNA sequence: TGTGCCACCTCTTATCAGAGCGCGAACACCGGGGAGCTGTTTTTT. The chain links TRBV6-5 to TRBJ2-2; D unclear. CDR3 length: 15 residues. V lost 10 bases to trimming and J lost 0 bases, with 15 bases between them. CDR1 and CDR2 (germline): MNHEY, SVGAGI.

In its sample, this clone was seen once. V usage is TRBV7-2 and J usage is TRBJ2-3; 8 bases match TRBD2. The CDR3 has 19 amino acids. CDR1 is SGHTA, CDR2 FQGNSA, per germline. J was trimmed by 3 bases and V by 0 bases; bases with no gene match: 14. CDR3 residues: CASSLAWGYTSGITDTQYF. The CDR3 region has the DNA TGTGCCAGCAGCTTAGCGTGGGGTTATACTAGCGGCATAACAGATACGCAGTATTTT.

This chain links TRBV7-9 with TRBJ2-1, with TRBD2 as a possible D gene (6 bases). V was cut by 1 base and J by 6 bases, with 19 bases left in between. This CDR3 contains 17 residues. Germline loops: CDR1 SEHNR, CDR2 FQNEAQ (reference sequence). The CDR3 DNA follows: TGTGCCAGCAGCTTAGGGCTCGGGATAGGGAGGATCAATGAGCAGTTCTTC. It is translated as CASSLGLGIGRINEQFF.